What follows are 24 T cell receptor beta chains derived from one specimen sequenced in a study of shared clonotypes between healthy human individuals. Profiling relied on immunoSEQ multiplex PCR, and the TCRdb table lists in-frame clones only, not all of them. In the table there are 400,000 to 600,000 clones, over 75% of which are singletons. Specimen: PBMCs. The receptors were sampled from a woman between 40 and 55 years old in good health. Some clones in this sample may be carry-over from other donors' samples.

The CDR3 reads CASSYRDRGLYEQYF. The CDR3 DNA sequence: TGCGCCAGCAGCTACCGGGACAGGGGGTTGTATGAGCAGTACTTC. The chain joins TRBV4-1 to TRBJ2-7; 11 nucleotides agree with TRBD1. V was pared by 5 bases and J by 7 bases, with 10 bases of the junction left unmatched. Germline CDR1 reads MGHRA; CDR2 reads YSYEKL. The CDR3 consists of 15 residues.

This clone was observed once. The chain recombines TRBV7-9 with TRBJ2-1; 9 bases are shared with TRBD2. V shed 1 base and J 8 bases; nucleotides not matched to a gene: 6. The CDR3 consists of 15 residues. CDR1 and CDR2 from the germline V gene are SEHNR and FQNEAQ (reference sequence). Here the CDR3 DNA reads TGTGCCAGCAGCTTAGGTCTAGCGGGGTCTGATGAGCAGTTCTTC. Encoded protein: CASSLGLAGSDEQFF.

V and J are TRBV28 and TRBJ1-2, with D possibly being TRBD1 (6 bases). V shed 2 bases and J shed 4 bases, with 11 bases lying between them. The CDR3 is 14 residues long. Germline lookup yields CDR1 MDHEN and CDR2 SYDVKM. This CDR3 is CASSLRQEAYGYTF. DNA of the CDR3: TGTGCCAGCAGTTTAAGACAGGAGGCCTATGGCTACACCTTC.

The chain has TRBV10-3 and TRBJ2-7; possibly TRBD2 for D (6 bases). The germline V gene has CDR1 ENHRY and CDR2 SYGVKD. The CDR3 has 15 residues. V lost 0 bases and J 2 bases, leaving 11 bases between the germline ends. CDR3 DNA: TGTGCCATCAGTGAGTCTAATAGCGGAACCTACGAGCAGTACTTC. Its protein product is CAISESNSGTYEQYF.

V gene TRBV2 combines with J gene TRBJ2-1; D not resolved. The CDR3 has 14 residues. Trimming took off 2 bases at V and 5 bases at J, with 10 bases between the two ends. Per the germline V gene, CDR1 is SNHLY and CDR2 is FYNNEI. This chain's CDR3 is CASSERFRNNEQFF. The CDR3 region has the DNA TGTGCCAGCAGTGAAAGGTTTAGGAACAATGAGCAGTTCTTC.

On this clone itself: At the DNA level, this CDR3 is encoded by other sequences in the same sample as well. This chain connects TRBV5-1 to TRBJ2-1, with D unresolved. The CDR3 is 13 residues long. Germline V gene sequence: CDR1 SGHRS, CDR2 YFSETQ. Trimming took 0 bases from V and 7 from J, leaving 8 bases between them. CDR3 loop: CASSLGGDNEQFF. As DNA, the CDR3 is TGCGCCAGCAGCTTGGGTGGGGATAATGAGCAGTTCTTC. Full variable domain (rest looked up from reference TRBV5-1 and TRBJ2-1): KAGVTQTPRYLIKTRGQQVTLSCSPISGHRSVSWYQQTPGQGLQFLFEYFSETQRNKGNFPGRFSGRQFSNSRSEMNVSTLELGDSALYLCASSLGGDNEQFFGPGTRLTVL.

This clone was recorded once. The genes are TRBV6-1 and TRBJ1-4; the D is unclear. Germline-derived CDR1 and CDR2 are MNHNS and SASEGT. V lost 7 bases to trimming and J lost 2 bases, with 14 bases between them. The CDR3 covers 15 residues. This CDR3 is CASTTTRGTNEKLFF. CDR3 coding DNA: TGTGCCAGCACAACTACCCGCGGGACTAATGAAAAACTGTTTTTT.

For the CDR3, the DNA is TGTGCCAGCAGCCAGGCGAACAGGGTGGACGAGACCCAGTACTTC. Protein: CASSQANRVDETQYF. The chain recombines TRBV4-2 with TRBJ2-5, with a tentative D call TRBD1 (6 bases). Germline V CDR1 and CDR2: LGHNA, YNFKEQ. Trimming removed 3 bases from V and 5 bases from J, with 16 bases in between. The CDR3 length is 15 residues.

This chain connects TRBV5-1 to TRBJ2-5, with D uncertain. The end of the DNA fits TRBJ2-7 better, so the J call may be wrong. This CDR3 contains 14 residues. Germline values: CDR1 SGHRS, CDR2 YFSETQ. The DNA for the CDR3 is TGCGCCAGCAGCCTGGAGTACTCCGCCTACGAGCAGTACTTC. Protein sequence: CASSLEYSAYEQYF.

This rearrangement joins TRBV4-2 to TRBJ2-5; TRBD2 matches at 9 bases. The germline CDR1 and CDR2 sequences are LGHNA and YNFKEQ. The CDR3 consists of 16 residues. V shed 3 bases, J shed 5 bases, and the junction held 10 bases outside the gene matches. CDR3 loop: CASSHPGTSPMETQYF. The CDR3, as DNA: TGTGCCAGCAGCCACCCAGGGACTAGCCCAATGGAGACCCAGTACTTC.

Comment on this clone: Distinct nucleotide sequences in the sample also encode this CDR3. The chain combines TRBV18 with TRBJ2-3; D call uncertain. The CDR3 spans 13 residues. The germline gives CDR1 KGHSH, CDR2 LQKENI. The ends were cut back, 1 base at V and 1 base at J, with 3 bases in the middle. The CDR3 sequence is CASSPLRTDTQYF. In nucleotides, the CDR3 is TGTGCCAGCTCACCACTCCGCACAGATACGCAGTATTTT.

The CDR3 DNA follows: TGCGCCAGCAGCGAGGACCCCCGGGGCAATGAGCAGTTCTTC. Protein: CASSEDPRGNEQFF. The V call is TRBV5-1, the J call TRBJ2-1, with D possibly being TRBD2 (5 bases). The CDR3 is made up of 14 amino acids. Germline V gene data show CDR1 as SGHRS and CDR2 as YFSETQ. Trimming removed 4 bases from V and 6 bases from J, with 14 bases in between.

The V call is TRBV11-3, the J call TRBJ2-5; TRBD1 matches at 7 bases. V lost 5 bases to trimming and J lost 5 bases; unmatched junction nucleotides: 14. This CDR3 contains 16 residues. CDR1 and CDR2 (germline): SGHNT, YENEEA. CDR3 sequence (DNA): TGTGCCAGCAGCGCTCCGAGACAGGGAGAAGGGGAGACCCAGTACTTC. Translated, it gives CASSAPRQGEGETQYF.

The chain has TRBV15 and TRBJ2-1; 11 bases match TRBD2. V was pared by 1 base and J by 9 bases, with 2 bases of the junction left unmatched. Germline-derived CDR1 and CDR2 are LNHNV and YYDKDF (reference sequence). The CDR3 consists of 14 residues. CDR3 DNA sequence: TGTGCCACCAGCAGAGGACTAGCGGGAACTGAGCAGTTCTTC. This sequence encodes CATSRGLAGTEQFF. Based on the CDR3 plus reference TRBV15 and TRBJ2-1, the full variable domain is DAMVIQNPRYQVTQFGKPVTLSCSQTLNHNVMYWYQQKSSQAPKLLFHYYDKDFNNEADTPDNFQSRRPNTSFCFLDIRSPGLGDTAMYLCATSRGLAGTEQFFGPGTRLTVL.

The V call is TRBV4-3, the J call TRBJ1-4; D call uncertain. Trimming removed 2 bases from V and 0 bases from J, with 10 bases in between. The germline gives CDR1 LGHNA, CDR2 YSLEER. The CDR3 loop spans 16 amino acids. As DNA, the CDR3 is TGCGCCAGCAGCCAACAAATCACCGCAACTAATGAAAAACTGTTTTTT. Translation gives CASSQQITATNEKLFF.

The chain employs TRBV18 and TRBJ2-7; 12 nucleotides align to TRBD1. Trimming took 3 bases from V and 7 from J; bases not matched to a gene: 7. Germline V gene lookup returns CDR1 KGHSH and CDR2 LQKENI. This CDR3 spans 15 amino acids. Written as DNA, the CDR3 is TGTGCCAGCTCACCCGGGACAGGGGGCGCCAGGGAGCAGTACTTC. It translates to CASSPGTGGAREQYF.

This clone was seen only a few times. The chain joins TRBV27 to TRBJ2-1; D is ambiguous. The CDR3 sequence is 13 residues long. V dropped 5 bases and J dropped 4 bases, with 9 bases sitting between them. CDR1 is MNHEY, CDR2 SMNVEV, per germline (reference sequence). In DNA form, the CDR3 reads TGTGCCAGCAGTCTTAACATTTACAATGAGCAGTTCTTC. The encoded protein is CASSLNIYNEQFF.

This sequence joins TRBV7-3 and TRBJ2-1; D is perhaps TRBD2 (5 bases). CDR1 is SGHTA and CDR2 is FQGTGA in the germline V gene. Between the trimmed V and J ends, which lost 2 bases and 5 bases, there was a span of 10 bases. The CDR3 covers 14 residues. Written as DNA, the CDR3 is TGTGCCAGCAGCTTATCCGGGGTCAACAATGAGCAGTTCTTC. It translates to CASSLSGVNNEQFF.

The chain carries TRBV2 and TRBJ2-2, with D possibly TRBD1 on 5 matching bases. Germline V gives CDR1 SNHLY, CDR2 FYNNEI. This CDR3 comprises 14 residues. V lost 7 bases, J lost 3 bases, and 12 bases lay in between. The DNA for the CDR3 is TGTGCCAGCACCAAGAAAGGGGACACCGGGGAGCTGTTTTTT. Residues: CASTKKGDTGELFF.

V and J are TRBV15 and TRBJ2-5; D is unclear. The CDR3 consists of 11 residues. Germline lookup yields CDR1 LNHNV and CDR2 YYDKDF (reference sequence). Trimming pared 5 bases from V and 5 bases from J, leaving 6 bases between. CDR3 loop: CATSGRETQYF. Here the CDR3 DNA reads TGTGCCACCAGCGGCCGGGAGACCCAGTACTTC.

The rearrangement uses TRBV6-1 and TRBJ1-5; D is ambiguous. The CDR3 contains 11 residues. The ends were cut back, 4 bases at V and 7 bases at J, with 5 bases in the middle. The germline V gene encodes CDR1 MNHNS and CDR2 SASEGT. CDR3 sequence reads: CASSAGQPQHF. In DNA, the CDR3 is TGTGCCAGCAGTGCGGGGCAGCCCCAGCATTTT.

The V call is TRBV7-9, the J call TRBJ1-5; D may be TRBD1 (6 bases). The V end lost 1 base, the J end lost 6 bases, and 22 bases lay between the germline ends. CDR1 and CDR2 from the germline V gene are SEHNR and FQNEAQ (reference sequence). The CDR3 sequence is 18 residues long. Written as DNA, the CDR3 is TGTGCCAGCAGCTTAGGGGGGGACCTACTTGACAGGACTCAGCCCCAGCATTTT. Its protein product is CASSLGGDLLDRTQPQHF. Based on the CDR3 plus reference TRBV7-9 and TRBJ1-5, the full variable domain is DTGVSQNPRHKITKRGQNVTFRCDPISEHNRLYWYRQTLGQGPEFLTYFQNEAQLEKSRLLSDRFSAERPKGSFSTLEIQRTEQGDSAMYLCASSLGGDLLDRTQPQHFGDGTRLSIL.

The rearrangement links TRBV6-6 to TRBJ2-7, with 11 bases lining up with TRBD2. The V gene end was trimmed by 5 bases and the J gene end by 1 base; junction bases not matched to a gene: 7. From germline, CDR1 is MNHNY and CDR2 SVGAGI (reference sequence). The CDR3 sequence is 16 residues long. CDR3 in DNA: TGTGCCAGCAGTCACACTAGCGGGAGCGGGTCCTACGAGCAGTACTTC. It encodes CASSHTSGSGSYEQYF.

This chain uses TRBV4-2 with TRBJ2-7; D is undetermined. CDR1 is LGHNA and CDR2 is YNFKEQ in the germline V gene. The CDR3 spans 14 residues. V shed 0 bases and J shed 3 bases, with 9 bases lying between them. The DNA of the CDR3 is TGTGCCAGCAGCCAAGATCCGGCTTACTACGAGCAGTACTTC. This encodes CASSQDPAYYEQYF.